Listed below are T cell receptor beta chains from one sample, sequenced in a study of T-cell memory formation after mild COVID-19. From the 5' RACE reads, TCRdb called clonotypes with MiXCR, one entry per CDR3 protein. The sample includes roughly 500,000 distinct CDR3 sequences, around 21% of them seen just once. Sequencing was performed on PBMCs or a T cell subset sorted from them (not recorded which). The receptors were sampled from an adult woman who had mild COVID-19 (a few samples of this study predate the infection). Cell type and time point are not known. The CDR3 runs from the conserved cysteine through the conserved F or W. D genes are given only for firm matches. For some rows the clone size is stated as once, few or many, or as a class when expanded; others skip it.

TRBV4-3	TRBJ2-1	14	TRBD2	NA	TGCGCCAGCAGCCCAGGAACCGGGACTAAAGAGCAGTTCTTC	CASSPGTGTKEQFF
TRBV9	TRBJ1-2	14	NA	NA	TGTGCCAGCAGCGAACAGGGAGGTTCGTTGGGCTACACCTTC	CASSEQGGSLGYTF
TRBV7-3	TRBJ2-1	14	NA	NA	TGTGCCAGCAGCTTAGCAGGCGCGAACAATGAGCAGTTCTTC	CASSLAGANNEQFF
TRBV3-1	TRBJ2-1	15	TRBD2	few	TGTGCCAGCAGCCCTAGACTAGCGGGGTCCAATGAGCAGTTCTTC	CASSPRLAGSNEQFF
TRBV29-1	TRBJ2-3	13	NA	NA	TGCAGCGTCCAACCGAGGTTAACAGATACGCAGTATTTT	CSVQPRLTDTQYF
TRBV21-1	TRBJ2-4	15	NA	few	TGTGCCAGCAGCCCCCGAGAGGGGGCCAAAAACATTCAGTACTTC	CASSPREGAKNIQYF
TRBV7-3	TRBJ2-2	18	TRBD1	NA	TGTGCCAGCAGCTCGCACGTTCCGGGACAGTCGGGGACCGGGGAGCTGTTTTTT	CASSSHVPGQSGTGELFF
TRBV20-1	TRBJ2-3	13	TRBD2	many	TGCAGTGCTCGGGGGAGGGTCACAGATACGCAGTATTTT	CSARGRVTDTQYF
TRBV5-1	TRBJ2-7	14	TRBD2	many	TGCGCCAGCAGCCCAGAGAAGCGGGGGGGGGAGCAGTACTTC	CASSPEKRGGEQYF
TRBV5-1	TRBJ1-4	16	NA	NA	TGCGCCAGCAGCTTTGGTGTTCGGTCGCAAAATGAAAAACTGTTTTTT	CASSFGVRSQNEKLFF
TRBV3-1	TRBJ2-7	15	TRBD2	few	TGTGCCAGCAGCCATCTAGCGGGGGGATCGGGTGAGCAGTACTTC	CASSHLAGGSGEQYF
TRBV15	TRBJ2-7	16	TRBD2	few	TGTGCCACCAGCAGGGGTATCCTAGCGGGCTCCTACGAGCAGTACTTC	CATSRGILAGSYEQYF
TRBV7-8	TRBJ1-5	14	NA	NA	TGTGCCAGCAGCTTGTACAGCGGGGGTCAGCCCCAGCATTTT	CASSLYSGGQPQHF
TRBV12-3/TRBV12-4	TRBJ2-5	14	NA	few	TGTGCCAGCAGTCTCCGGGACACCGGGGGGACCCAGTACTTC	CASSLRDTGGTQYF
TRBV10-3	TRBJ1-5	14	NA	NA	TGTGCCATCAGTACTTCAGGGGGCAATCAGCCCCAGCATTTT	CAISTSGGNQPQHF
TRBV6-6	TRBJ2-2	17	NA	NA	TGTGCCAGCAGTTACGGGTGGGGTTTGGTGGGCGACGGGGAGCTGTTTTTT	CASSYGWGLVGDGELFF
TRBV4-2	TRBJ2-7	15	TRBD1	NA	TGTGCCAGCAGGAACTTGGGGACAGGGGGCGCCGAGCAGTACTTC	CASRNLGTGGAEQYF
TRBV24-1	TRBJ2-1	18	TRBD1	NA	TGTGCCACCAGCTCCGGGACAGGGTACCCTAGCTCCTACAATGAGCAGTTCTTC	CATSSGTGYPSSYNEQFF
TRBV11-3	TRBJ2-1	18	TRBD2	few	TGTGCCAGCAGCTTAGATCCATTAGCGGGAAGAATCTACAATGAGCAGTTCTTC	CASSLDPLAGRIYNEQFF
TRBV15	TRBJ2-3	17	NA	NA	TGTGCCACCAGCAGAGAACGGATTTCAGTCCCCACAGATACGCAGTATTTT	CATSRERISVPTDTQYF
TRBV9	TRBJ2-1	15	NA	few	TGTGCCAGCAGCGTTTATGGCGGGACGAACAATGAGCAGTTCTTC	CASSVYGGTNNEQFF
TRBV5-4	TRBJ1-2	16	NA	NA	TGTGCCAGCAGCTTGGCGGCAGGGAAAGGTGTCTATGGCTACACCTTC	CASSLAAGKGVYGYTF
TRBV20-1	TRBJ2-7	14	TRBD1	few	TGCAGTGCTTCCGGACAGGATAACTCCTACGAGCAGTACTTC	CSASGQDNSYEQYF
TRBV7-9	TRBJ2-7	16	TRBD1	NA	TGTGCCAGCAGCTCCGTTAGGACAGGGGAGGGGTACGAGCAGTACTTC	CASSSVRTGEGYEQYF
TRBV12-3/TRBV12-4	TRBJ2-1	13	NA	NA	TGTGCCAGCACGTGGGCGGGGTACAATGAGCAGTTCTTC	CASTWAGYNEQFF
TRBV10-3	TRBJ2-7	15	TRBD1	NA	TGTGCCATCAGCGATACAGGGGTAACCTCCTACGAGCAGTACTTC	CAISDTGVTSYEQYF
TRBV27	TRBJ2-1	14	TRBD2	NA	TGTGCCAGCAGTTTCTTAGCGGGGGGAGCTGAGCAGTTCTTC	CASSFLAGGAEQFF
TRBV5-1	TRBJ1-4	16	TRBD1	NA	TGCGCCAGCAGCGCCGAAGTGGGGACAGGGCTTGAAAAACTGTTTTTT	CASSAEVGTGLEKLFF
TRBV5-1	TRBJ2-1	16	NA	NA	TGCGCCAGCAGCTTGGAGCGGCAGTCCAGGGGCAATGAGCAGTTCTTC	CASSLERQSRGNEQFF
TRBV5-1	TRBJ1-2	15	NA	few	TGCGCCAGCAGCTTGGATGTGGCAGCTAACTATGGCTACACCTTC	CASSLDVAANYGYTF
TRBV19	TRBJ1-1	15	NA	NA	TGTGCCAGTAGTCCCCGACTGGACAGGAACACTGAAGCTTTCTTT	CASSPRLDRNTEAFF
TRBV7-9	TRBJ1-1	13	NA	once	TGTGCCAGCAGCTTAGGGGGGAGCCTGCCAGCTTTCTTT	CASSLGGSLPAFF
TRBV11-3	TRBJ2-1	14	NA	few	TGTGCCAGCAGCTTCGGAAAAACCTACAATGAGCAGTTCTTC	CASSFGKTYNEQFF
TRBV4-1	TRBJ2-3	14	NA	few	TGCGCCAGCAGCCAAGGATTTGGCACAGATACGCAGTATTTT	CASSQGFGTDTQYF
TRBV10-3	TRBJ2-5	14	TRBD1	NA	TGTGCCATCAGTGACGACAGGGATCAAGAGACCCAGTACTTC	CAISDDRDQETQYF
TRBV12-3/TRBV12-4	TRBJ1-2	16	NA	NA	TGTGCCAGCAGACCCGGGACCTCTCAGTGGAACTATGGCTACACCTTC	CASRPGTSQWNYGYTF
TRBV15	TRBJ2-1	15	TRBD2	NA	TGTGCCACCAGCGGAGGGGTAGCGGGACATAATGAGCAGTTCTTC	CATSGGVAGHNEQFF
TRBV2	TRBJ1-5	15	NA	NA	TGTGCCAGCAGTGAATTGGGGAGATACAATCAGCCCCAGCATTTT	CASSELGRYNQPQHF
TRBV29-1	TRBJ2-7	14	NA	NA	TGCAGCGCAAACGTGCAGGGCGGGGCCTACGAGCAGTACTTC	CSANVQGGAYEQYF
TRBV27	TRBJ2-7	13	NA	NA	TGTGCCAGCAGTTTTCAGGGGCTCTACGAGCAGTACTTC	CASSFQGLYEQYF